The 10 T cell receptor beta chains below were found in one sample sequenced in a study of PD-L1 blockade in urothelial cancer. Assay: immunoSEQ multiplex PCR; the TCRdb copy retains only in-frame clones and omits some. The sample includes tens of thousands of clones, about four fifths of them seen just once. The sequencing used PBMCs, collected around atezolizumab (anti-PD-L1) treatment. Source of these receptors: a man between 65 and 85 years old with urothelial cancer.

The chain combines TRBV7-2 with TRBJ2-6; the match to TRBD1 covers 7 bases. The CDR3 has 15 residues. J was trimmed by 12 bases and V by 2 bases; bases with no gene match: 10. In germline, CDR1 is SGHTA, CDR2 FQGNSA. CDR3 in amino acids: CASSLSPGQTSVLTF. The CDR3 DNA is TGTGCCAGCAGCTTATCACCGGGACAGACAAGCGTCCTGACTTTC.

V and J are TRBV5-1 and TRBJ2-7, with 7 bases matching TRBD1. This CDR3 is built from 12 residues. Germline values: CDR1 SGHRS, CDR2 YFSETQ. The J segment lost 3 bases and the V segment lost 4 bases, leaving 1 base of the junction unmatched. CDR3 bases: TGCGCCAGCAGCCGGGACAGCTACGAGCAGTACTTC. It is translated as CASSRDSYEQYF.

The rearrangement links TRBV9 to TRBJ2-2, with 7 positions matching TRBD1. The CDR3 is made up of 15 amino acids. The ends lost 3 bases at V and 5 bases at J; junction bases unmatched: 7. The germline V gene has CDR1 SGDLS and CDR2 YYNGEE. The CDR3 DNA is TGTGCCAGCAGCGAGGCCGGGACAGTAACCGGGGAGCTGTTTTTT. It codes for CASSEAGTVTGELFF.

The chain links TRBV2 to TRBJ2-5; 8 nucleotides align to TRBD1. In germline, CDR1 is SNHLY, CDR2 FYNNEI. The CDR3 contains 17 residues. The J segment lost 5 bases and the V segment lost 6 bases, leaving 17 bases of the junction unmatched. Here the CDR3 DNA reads TGTGCCAGCAGAAAGGACAGGGAGATCTTTGGGTTCGAGACCCAGTACTTC. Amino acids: CASRKDREIFGFETQYF.

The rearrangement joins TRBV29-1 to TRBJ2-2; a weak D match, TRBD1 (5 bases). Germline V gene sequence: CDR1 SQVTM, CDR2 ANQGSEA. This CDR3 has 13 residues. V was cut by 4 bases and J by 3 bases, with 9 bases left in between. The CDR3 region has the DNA TGCAGCGTTGGCAAGGGGTACACCGGGGAGCTGTTTTTT. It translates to CSVGKGYTGELFF.

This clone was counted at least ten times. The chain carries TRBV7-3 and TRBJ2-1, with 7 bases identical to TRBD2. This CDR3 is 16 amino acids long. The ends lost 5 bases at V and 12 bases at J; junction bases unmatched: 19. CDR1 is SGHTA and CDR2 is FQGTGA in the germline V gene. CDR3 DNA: TGTGCCAGCAGCCTAGATGGTAGCGGGCCCCGGGAAGGGCAGTTCTTC. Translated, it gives CASSLDGSGPREGQFF.

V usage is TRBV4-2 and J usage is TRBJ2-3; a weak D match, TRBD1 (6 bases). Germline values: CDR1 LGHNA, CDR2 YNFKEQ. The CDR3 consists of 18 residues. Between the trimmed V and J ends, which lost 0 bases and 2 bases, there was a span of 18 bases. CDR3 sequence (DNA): TGTGCCAGCAGCCAAGAGGAAGGCCGGGACACGCACACAGATACGCAGTATTTT. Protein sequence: CASSQEEGRDTHTDTQYF.

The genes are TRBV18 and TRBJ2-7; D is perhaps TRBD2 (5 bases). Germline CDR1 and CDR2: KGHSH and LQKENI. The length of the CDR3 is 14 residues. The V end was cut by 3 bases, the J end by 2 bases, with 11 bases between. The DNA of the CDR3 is TGTGCCAGCTCACCCCCCGGAGGTACCTACGAGCAGTACTTC. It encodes CASSPPGGTYEQYF.

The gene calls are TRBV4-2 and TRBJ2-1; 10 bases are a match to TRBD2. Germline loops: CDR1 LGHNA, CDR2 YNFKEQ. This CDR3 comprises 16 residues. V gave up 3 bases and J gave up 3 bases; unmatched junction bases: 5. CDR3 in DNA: TGTGCCAGCAGCCAGGGTACTAGCGGGGTCTACAATGAGCAGTTCTTC. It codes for CASSQGTSGVYNEQFF.

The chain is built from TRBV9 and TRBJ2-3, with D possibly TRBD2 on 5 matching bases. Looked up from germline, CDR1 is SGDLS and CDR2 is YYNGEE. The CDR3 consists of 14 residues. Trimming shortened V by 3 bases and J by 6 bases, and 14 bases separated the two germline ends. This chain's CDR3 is CASSALLVSDTQYF. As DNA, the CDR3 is TGTGCCAGCAGCGCCTTACTAGTTTCGGATACGCAGTATTTT. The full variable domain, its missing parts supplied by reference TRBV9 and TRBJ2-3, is DSGVTQTPKHLITATGQRVTLRCSPRSGDLSVYWYQQSLDQGLQFLIQYYNGEERAKGNILERFSAQQFPDLHSELNLSSLELGDSALYFCASSALLVSDTQYFGPGTRLTVL.